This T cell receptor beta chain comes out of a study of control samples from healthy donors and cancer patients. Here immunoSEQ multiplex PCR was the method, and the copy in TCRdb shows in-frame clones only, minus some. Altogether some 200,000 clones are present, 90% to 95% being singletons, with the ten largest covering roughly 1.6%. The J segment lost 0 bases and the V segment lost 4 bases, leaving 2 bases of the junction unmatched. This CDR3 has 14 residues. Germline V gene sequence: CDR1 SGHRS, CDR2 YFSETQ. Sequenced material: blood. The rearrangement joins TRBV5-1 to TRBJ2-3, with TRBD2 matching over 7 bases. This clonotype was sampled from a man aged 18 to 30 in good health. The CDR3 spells CASSGTTSTDTQYF. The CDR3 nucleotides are TGCGCCAGCAGCGGGACTACAAGCACAGATACGCAGTATTTT.